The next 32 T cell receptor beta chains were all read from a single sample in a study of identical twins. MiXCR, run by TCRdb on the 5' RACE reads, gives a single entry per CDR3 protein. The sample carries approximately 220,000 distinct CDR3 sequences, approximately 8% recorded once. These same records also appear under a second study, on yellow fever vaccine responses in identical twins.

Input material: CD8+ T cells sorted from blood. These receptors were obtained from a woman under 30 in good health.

The CDR3 reads CASGLPGDHYEQYF. The CDR3 DNA sequence: TGTGCTAGTGGTTTGCCAGGGGACCACTACGAGCAGTACTTC. The rearrangement links TRBV12-5 to TRBJ2-7; tentatively, D is TRBD1 (6 bases). The CDR3 runs 14 residues. Germline CDR1 LGHNT, CDR2 FRNRAP. V lost 2 bases and J 3 bases, leaving 11 bases between the germline ends.

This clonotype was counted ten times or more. The CDR3 nucleotides are TGTGCCAGCAGCTTGGACGGGAGGGTCGGACTAGCCTACAATGAGCAGTTCTTC. It specifies CASSLDGRVGLAYNEQFF. The gene calls are TRBV11-2 and TRBJ2-1; 8 bases fit TRBD2. CDR3 size: 18 residues. The germline V gene has CDR1 SGHAT and CDR2 FQNNGV. V was pared by 3 bases and J by 2 bases, with 12 bases of the junction left unmatched.

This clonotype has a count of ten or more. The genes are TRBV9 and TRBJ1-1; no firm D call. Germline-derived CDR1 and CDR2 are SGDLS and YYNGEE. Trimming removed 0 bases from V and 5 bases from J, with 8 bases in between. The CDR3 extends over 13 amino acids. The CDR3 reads CASSVGGLTEAFF. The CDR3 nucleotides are TGTGCCAGCAGCGTAGGAGGGTTAACTGAAGCTTTCTTT.

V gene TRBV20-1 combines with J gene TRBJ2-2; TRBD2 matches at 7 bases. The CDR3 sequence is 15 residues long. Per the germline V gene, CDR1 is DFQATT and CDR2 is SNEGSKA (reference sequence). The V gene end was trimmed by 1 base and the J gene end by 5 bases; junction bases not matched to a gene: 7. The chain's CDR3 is CSARARTSWTGELFF. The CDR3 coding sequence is TGCAGTGCTAGAGCGCGGACTAGTTGGACCGGGGAGCTGTTTTTT.

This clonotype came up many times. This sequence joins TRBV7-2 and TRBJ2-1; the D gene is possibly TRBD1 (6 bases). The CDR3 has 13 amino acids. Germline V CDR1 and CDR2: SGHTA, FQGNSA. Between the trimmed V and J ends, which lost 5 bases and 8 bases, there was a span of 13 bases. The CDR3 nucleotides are TGTGCCAGCAGCCCGGACAGCTCCTATGAGCAGTTCTTC. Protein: CASSPDSSYEQFF.

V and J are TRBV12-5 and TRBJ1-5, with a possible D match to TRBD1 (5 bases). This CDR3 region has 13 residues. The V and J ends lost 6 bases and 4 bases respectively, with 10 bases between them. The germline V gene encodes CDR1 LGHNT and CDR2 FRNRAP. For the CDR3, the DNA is TGTGCTAGTGGAACAGGACTAAATCAGCCCCAGCATTTT. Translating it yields CASGTGLNQPQHF.

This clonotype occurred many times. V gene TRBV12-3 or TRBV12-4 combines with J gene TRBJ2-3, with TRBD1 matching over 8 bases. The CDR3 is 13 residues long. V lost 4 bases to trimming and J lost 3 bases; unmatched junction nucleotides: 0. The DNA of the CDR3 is TGTGCCAGCAGTTGGACAGGGACAGATACGCAGTATTTT. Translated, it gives CASSWTGTDTQYF.

The CDR3 nucleotides read TGTGCCAGCAGCGGTAGCGGATCCTACAATGAGCAGTTCTTC. Its translation: CASSGSGSYNEQFF. V gene TRBV9 combines with J gene TRBJ2-1, with a weak D call TRBD2 (6 bases). The CDR3 covers 14 residues. Germline V gene data show CDR1 as SGDLS and CDR2 as YYNGEE. V was shortened by 3 bases and J by 1 base, with 8 bases between the two germline ends.

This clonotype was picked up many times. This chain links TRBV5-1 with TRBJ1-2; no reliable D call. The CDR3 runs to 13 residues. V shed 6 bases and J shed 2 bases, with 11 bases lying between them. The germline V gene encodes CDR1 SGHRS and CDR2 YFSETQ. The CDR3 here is CASTQGGNYGYTF. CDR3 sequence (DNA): TGCGCCAGCACCCAAGGAGGGAACTATGGCTACACCTTC.

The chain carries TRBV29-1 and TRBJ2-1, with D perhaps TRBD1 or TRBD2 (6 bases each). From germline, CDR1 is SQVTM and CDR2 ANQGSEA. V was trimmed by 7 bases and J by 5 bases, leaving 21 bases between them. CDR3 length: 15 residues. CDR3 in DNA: TGCAGCGCCCAAAGGGGGACTCAAACCCACAATGAGCAGTTCTTC. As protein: CSAQRGTQTHNEQFF.

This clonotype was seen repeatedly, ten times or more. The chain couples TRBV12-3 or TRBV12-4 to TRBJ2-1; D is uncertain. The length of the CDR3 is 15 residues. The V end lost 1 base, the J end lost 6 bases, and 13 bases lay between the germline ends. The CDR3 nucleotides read TGTGCCAGCAGTTTAGGGGCAGGTTGGGTCAATGAGCAGTTCTTC. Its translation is CASSLGAGWVNEQFF.

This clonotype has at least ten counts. The CDR3 loop reads CASSQYQETQYF. In DNA form, the CDR3 reads TGCGCCAGCAGTCAGTACCAAGAGACCCAGTACTTC. The chain couples TRBV5-1 to TRBJ2-5; D not resolved. Trimming pared 5 bases from V and 0 bases from J, leaving 5 bases between. CDR3 length equals 12 residues. Germline CDR1 is SGHRS and CDR2 is YFSETQ.

CDR3 in amino acids: CASSGGEKLFF. CDR3 coding DNA: TGTGCCAGCAGTGGCGGGGAAAAACTGTTTTTT. The chain couples TRBV12-3 or TRBV12-4 to TRBJ1-4; D unresolved. This CDR3 has 11 residues. Between the trimmed V and J ends, which lost 5 bases and 8 bases, there was a span of 6 bases.

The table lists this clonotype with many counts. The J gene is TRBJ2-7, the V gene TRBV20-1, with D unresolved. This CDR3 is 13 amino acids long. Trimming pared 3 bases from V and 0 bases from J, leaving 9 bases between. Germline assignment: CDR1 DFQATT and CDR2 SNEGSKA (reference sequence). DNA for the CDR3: TGCAGTGCTAGGCCCGAAGACTCCTACGAGCAGTACTTC. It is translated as CSARPEDSYEQYF.

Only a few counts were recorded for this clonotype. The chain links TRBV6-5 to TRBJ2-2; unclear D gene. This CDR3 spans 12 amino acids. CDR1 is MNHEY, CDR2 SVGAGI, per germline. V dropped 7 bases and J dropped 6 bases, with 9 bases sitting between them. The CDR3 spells CASNSSPGELFF. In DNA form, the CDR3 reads TGTGCCAGCAATAGTTCCCCCGGGGAGCTGTTTTTT.

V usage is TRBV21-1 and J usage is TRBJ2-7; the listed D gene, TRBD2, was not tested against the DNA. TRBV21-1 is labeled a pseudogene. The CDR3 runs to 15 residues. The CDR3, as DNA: TGTGCCAGCAGCAAGGTTGCTAGCGGCCTAGGGGAGCAGTACGTC. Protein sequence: CASSKVASGLGEQYV.

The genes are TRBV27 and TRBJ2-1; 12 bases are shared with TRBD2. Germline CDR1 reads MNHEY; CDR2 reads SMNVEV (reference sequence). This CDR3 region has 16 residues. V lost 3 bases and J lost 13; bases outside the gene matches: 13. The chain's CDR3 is CASSFSEASGGASQFF. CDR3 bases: TGTGCCAGCAGTTTTTCCGAGGCTAGCGGGGGGGCCAGTCAGTTCTTC.

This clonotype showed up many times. DNA of the CDR3: TGCGCCAGCAGCTTGCTGGGGGTTGGCACCGGGGAGCTGTTTTTT. This translates into CASSLLGVGTGELFF. The chain links TRBV5-1 to TRBJ2-2; D tentatively reads TRBD1 or TRBD2 (5 bases each). Germline-derived CDR1 and CDR2 are SGHRS and YFSETQ. V was pared by 1 base and J by 4 bases, with 11 bases between. The CDR3 is made up of 15 amino acids.

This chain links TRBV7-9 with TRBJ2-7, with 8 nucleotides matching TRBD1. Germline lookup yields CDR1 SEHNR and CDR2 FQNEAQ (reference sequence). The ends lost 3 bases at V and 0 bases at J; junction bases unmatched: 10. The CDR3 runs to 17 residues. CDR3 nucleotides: TGTGCCAGCAGCTTGTCCGACAGGGGCCCTTTCTCCTACGAGCAGTACGTC. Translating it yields CASSLSDRGPFSYEQYV.

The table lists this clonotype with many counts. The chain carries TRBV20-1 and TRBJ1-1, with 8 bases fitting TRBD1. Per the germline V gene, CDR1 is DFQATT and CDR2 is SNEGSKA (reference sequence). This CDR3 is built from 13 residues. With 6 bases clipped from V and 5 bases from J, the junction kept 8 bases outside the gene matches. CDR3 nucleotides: TGCAGTGCCCCCACGGACAGGGTTACTGAAGCTTTCTTT. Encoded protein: CSAPTDRVTEAFF.

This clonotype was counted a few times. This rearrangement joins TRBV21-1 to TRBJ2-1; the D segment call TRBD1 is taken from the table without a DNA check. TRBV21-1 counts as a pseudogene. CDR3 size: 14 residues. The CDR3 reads CASSPWPRGNEQFF. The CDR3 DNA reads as TGTGCCAGCAGCCCCTGGCCGCGGGGAAATGAGCAGTTCTTC.

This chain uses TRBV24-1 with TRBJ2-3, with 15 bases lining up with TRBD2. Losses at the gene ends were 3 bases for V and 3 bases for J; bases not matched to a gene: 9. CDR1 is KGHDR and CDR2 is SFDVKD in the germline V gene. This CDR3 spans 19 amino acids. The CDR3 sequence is CATSDGPGLAGGETDTQYF. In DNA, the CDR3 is TGTGCCACCAGTGATGGGCCGGGACTAGCGGGAGGAGAAACAGATACGCAGTATTTT.

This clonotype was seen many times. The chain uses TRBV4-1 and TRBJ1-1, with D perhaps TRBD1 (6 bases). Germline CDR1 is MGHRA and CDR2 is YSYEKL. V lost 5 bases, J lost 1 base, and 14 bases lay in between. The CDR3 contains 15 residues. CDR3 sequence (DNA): TGCGCCAGCAGCAACAGGGCGAAACGGAACACTGAAGCTTTCTTT. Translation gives CASSNRAKRNTEAFF.

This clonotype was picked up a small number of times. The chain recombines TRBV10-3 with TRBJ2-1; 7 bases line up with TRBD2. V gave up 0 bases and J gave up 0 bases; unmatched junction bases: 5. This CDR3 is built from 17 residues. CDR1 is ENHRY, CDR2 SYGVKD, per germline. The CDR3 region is CAISESTSANSYNEQFF. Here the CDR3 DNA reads TGTGCCATCAGTGAGTCTACTAGCGCAAACTCCTACAATGAGCAGTTCTTC.

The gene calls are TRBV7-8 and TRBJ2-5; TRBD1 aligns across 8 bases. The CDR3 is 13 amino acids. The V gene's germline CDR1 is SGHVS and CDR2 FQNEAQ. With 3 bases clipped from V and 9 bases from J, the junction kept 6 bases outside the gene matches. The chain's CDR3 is CASSFETGDPQYF. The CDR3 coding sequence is TGTGCCAGCAGCTTTGAGACAGGGGATCCCCAGTACTTC.

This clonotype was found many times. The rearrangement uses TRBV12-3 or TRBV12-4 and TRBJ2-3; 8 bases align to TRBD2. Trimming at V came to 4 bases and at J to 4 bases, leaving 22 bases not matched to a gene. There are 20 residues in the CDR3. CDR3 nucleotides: TGTGCCAGCAGTTCCTATCTGGGCCTGGGGAGGCGGGGGGTGGCAGATACGCAGTATTTT. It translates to CASSSYLGLGRRGVADTQYF.

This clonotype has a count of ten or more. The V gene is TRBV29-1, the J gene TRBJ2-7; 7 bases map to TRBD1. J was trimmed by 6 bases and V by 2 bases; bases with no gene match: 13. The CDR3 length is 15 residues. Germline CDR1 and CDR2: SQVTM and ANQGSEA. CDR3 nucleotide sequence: TGCAGCGTTGAACAACAGGGGACCCAATCGACCGAGCAGTACTTC. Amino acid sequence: CSVEQQGTQSTEQYF.

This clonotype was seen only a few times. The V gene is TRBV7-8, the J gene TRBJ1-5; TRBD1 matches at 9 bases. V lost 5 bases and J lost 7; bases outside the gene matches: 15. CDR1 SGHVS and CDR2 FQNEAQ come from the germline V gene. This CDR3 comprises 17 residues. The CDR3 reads CASSKPGEDRGYQPQHF. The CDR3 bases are TGTGCCAGCAGCAAACCCGGAGAGGACAGGGGTTACCAGCCCCAGCATTTT.

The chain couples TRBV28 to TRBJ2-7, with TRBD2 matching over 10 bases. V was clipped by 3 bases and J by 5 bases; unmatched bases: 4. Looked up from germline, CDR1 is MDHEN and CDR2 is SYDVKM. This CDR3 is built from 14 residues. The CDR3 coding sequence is TGTGCCAGCAGTTTTCGACTAGCGGGCCACGAGCAGTACGTC. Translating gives CASSFRLAGHEQYV.

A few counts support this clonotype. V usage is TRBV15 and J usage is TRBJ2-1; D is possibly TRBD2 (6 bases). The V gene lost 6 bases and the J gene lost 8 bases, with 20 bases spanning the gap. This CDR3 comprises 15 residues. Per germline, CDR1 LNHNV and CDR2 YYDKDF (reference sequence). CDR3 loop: CATSVNGEEVDEQFF. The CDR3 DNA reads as TGTGCCACCAGTGTAAACGGGGAGGAGGTCGATGAGCAGTTCTTC.

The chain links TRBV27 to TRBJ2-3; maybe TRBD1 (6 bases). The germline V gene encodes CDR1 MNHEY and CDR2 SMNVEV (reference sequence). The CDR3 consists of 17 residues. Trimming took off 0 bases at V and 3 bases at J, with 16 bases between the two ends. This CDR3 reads CASSLSPGTILTDTQYF. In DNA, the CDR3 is TGTGCCAGCAGTTTATCCCCGGGGACAATTCTAACAGATACGCAGTATTTT.

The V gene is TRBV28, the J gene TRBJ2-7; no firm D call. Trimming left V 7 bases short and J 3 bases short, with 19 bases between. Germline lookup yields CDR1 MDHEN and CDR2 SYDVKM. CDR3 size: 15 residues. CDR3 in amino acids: CASKTQNPSSYEQYF. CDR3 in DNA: TGTGCCAGCAAGACACAAAACCCGTCAAGCTACGAGCAGTACTTC.